These 7 T cell receptor beta chains were all obtained from the same sample, sequenced in a study of shared clonotypes between healthy human individuals (TCRdb year 2020). The receptor library was made with the immunoSEQ multiplex PCR assay. In its TCRdb copy, this immuneACCESS table keeps in-frame sequences only and misses some clones. Where compared with another copy, unresolved V genes explain less than half of these, and the others have no known cause. A total of around 2.1 million clones appear in this sample, 90% to 96% of them only once. The leading ten clones occupy roughly 0.13% of the sample. The sequenced sample consisted of naive CD4+ T cells sorted from blood. According to the study, the label for this sample's cell subset or site signals: CD45RA+ positively selected. These TCRs come from a man younger than 35 in good health.

This CDR3 is CASGLGVGPQNTEAFF. CDR3 coding DNA: TGTGCTAGTGGTTTGGGGGTGGGGCCCCAGAACACTGAAGCTTTCTTT. The V gene is TRBV12-5, the J gene TRBJ1-1; TRBD1 might be the D (5 bases). The CDR3 is 16 residues long. Between the trimmed V and J ends, which lost 1 base and 1 base, there was a span of 13 bases. Per germline, CDR1 LGHNT and CDR2 FRNRAP.

The chain is built from TRBV10-1 and TRBJ2-5; a possible D gene is TRBD2 (6 bases). Germline V lookup: CDR1 WNHNN, CDR2 SYGVQD (reference sequence). Deletions cut 2 bases from V and 2 bases from J, with 15 bases between. CDR3 length: 16 residues. The CDR3 region has the DNA TGCGCCAGCAGTGAGCAGAGAGCGGGTGCTCAAGAGACCCAGTACTTC. It yields the protein CASSEQRAGAQETQYF.

This clone appeared once. The CDR3 sequence is CASSQDRGWEAGLSSTDTQYF. The CDR3 coding sequence is TGCGCCAGCAGCCAAGATAGGGGGTGGGAGGCGGGCCTAAGTTCCACAGATACGCAGTATTTT. The gene calls are TRBV4-3 and TRBJ2-3; D possibly matches TRBD1 or TRBD2 (6 bases each). Germline V gene sequence: CDR1 LGHNA, CDR2 YSLEER. The CDR3 has 21 amino acids. Between the trimmed V and J ends, which lost 0 bases and 2 bases, there was a span of 27 bases.

This chain uses TRBV28 with TRBJ1-4; D unclear. CDR3 size: 12 residues. Germline CDR1 MDHEN, CDR2 SYDVKM. Deletions cut 5 bases from V and 7 bases from J, with 8 bases between. CDR3 loop: CASSGLGEKLFF. The CDR3 coding sequence is TGTGCCAGCAGTGGCTTGGGTGAAAAACTGTTTTTT.

The CDR3 is CASSPGGAPSYNEQFF. DNA for the CDR3: TGTGCCAGCAGCCCGGGGGGAGCCCCTTCCTACAATGAGCAGTTCTTC. V and J are TRBV27 and TRBJ2-1; 7 positions match TRBD2. Germline V CDR1 and CDR2: MNHEY, SMNVEV (reference sequence). V lost 6 bases to trimming and J lost 1 base; unmatched junction nucleotides: 9. This CDR3 is 16 amino acids long.

The V call is TRBV7-9, the J call TRBJ1-1; no reliable D call. Germline CDR1 reads SEHNR; CDR2 reads FQNEAQ (reference sequence). V lost 2 bases to trimming and J lost 0 bases, with 13 bases between them. The CDR3 has 16 residues. In nucleotides, the CDR3 is TGTGCCAGCAGCTTACTGAGACCGAACATGAACACTGAAGCTTTCTTT. It codes for CASSLLRPNMNTEAFF. Variable domain in full (rest from reference TRBV7-9 and TRBJ1-1): DTGVSQNPRHKITKRGQNVTFRCDPISEHNRLYWYRQTLGQGPEFLTYFQNEAQLEKSRLLSDRFSAERPKGSFSTLEIQRTEQGDSAMYLCASSLLRPNMNTEAFFGQGTRLTVV.

The chain links TRBV11-2 to TRBJ2-7; D is possibly TRBD1 or TRBD2 (5 bases each). CDR1 is SGHAT and CDR2 is FQNNGV in the germline V gene. The CDR3 covers 15 residues. Trimming pared 0 bases from V and 4 bases from J, leaving 13 bases between. The CDR3 sequence: CASSLESGHTYEQYF. The CDR3 coding sequence is TGTGCCAGCAGCTTAGAAAGCGGACACACTTACGAGCAGTACTTC.